This passage covers 30 T cell receptor beta chains from one sample sequenced in a study of T cell changes during pregnancy in multiple sclerosis. The data were produced by immunoSEQ multiplex PCR, yet TCRdb's version contains in-frame clones alone and is incomplete. The table lists roughly 48,000 clones, 80% to 95% of them singletons, with approximately 0.9% in the top ten. The input for sequencing was CD4+ T cells from peripheral blood mononuclear cells, taken in the second trimester of pregnancy. The receptors shown here come from a female donor in good health, enrolled as a control in a pregnancy study.

The rearrangement links TRBV19 to TRBJ1-2, with TRBD1 identical over 8 bases. This CDR3 is built from 12 residues. The ends lost 5 bases at V and 13 bases at J; junction bases unmatched: 9. The germline V gene encodes CDR1 LNHDA and CDR2 SQIVND (reference sequence). The CDR3 coding sequence is TGTGCCAGTAGTCAAAATGGACAGGGTTTCACCTTC. Amino acid sequence: CASSQNGQGFTF.

The chain has TRBV7-9 and TRBJ2-3; possible D gene TRBD2, 5 bases. CDR1 is SEHNR, CDR2 FQNEAQ, per germline (reference sequence). V lost 5 bases and J 0 bases, leaving 15 bases between the germline ends. The CDR3 contains 16 residues. The CDR3 DNA follows: TGTGCCAGCAGCCCAAGTCGGCGGACTAGCACAGATACGCAGTATTTT. It codes for CASSPSRRTSTDTQYF.

CDR3 DNA: TGTGCCAGCAGCTCGCCAGGTAGACAGGGGAGAGGAGGCTACACCTTC. Amino acids: CASSSPGRQGRGGYTF. This chain joins TRBV7-2 and TRBJ1-2, with 8 bases aligning to TRBD1. The germline CDR1 and CDR2 sequences are SGHTA and FQGNSA. The CDR3 length is 16 residues. The V gene end was trimmed by 4 bases and the J gene end by 8 bases; junction bases not matched to a gene: 15. The complete variable domain, with remaining parts taken from reference TRBV7-2 and TRBJ1-2, reads GAGVSQSPSNKVTEKGKDVELRCDPISGHTALYWYRQSLGQGLEFLIYFQGNSAPDKSGLPSDRFSAERTGGSVSTLTIQRTQQEDSAVYLCASSSPGRQGRGGYTFGSGTRLTVV.

The chain carries TRBV18 and TRBJ1-5; D perhaps matches TRBD1 (6 bases). Trimming took off 2 bases at V and 11 bases at J, with 10 bases between the two ends. The CDR3 runs 12 residues. Germline-derived CDR1 and CDR2 are KGHSH and LQKENI. CDR3 amino acids: CASSPTPGAQHF. As DNA, the CDR3 is TGTGCCAGCTCACCAACGCCAGGGGCCCAGCATTTT.

This rearrangement joins TRBV6-1 to TRBJ1-5; a possible D gene is TRBD1 (6 bases). The CDR3 loop spans 13 amino acids. Germline CDR1 reads MNHNS; CDR2 reads SASEGT. The V end lost 6 bases, the J end lost 7 bases, and 13 bases lay between the germline ends. The CDR3 DNA follows: TGTGCCAGCAGGTCCACAGGGAACCAGCCCCAGCATTTT. It translates to CASRSTGNQPQHF.

The J gene is TRBJ2-5, the V gene TRBV28, with D uncertain. The CDR3 runs to 14 residues. Germline V gene sequence: CDR1 MDHEN, CDR2 SYDVKM. The V end was cut by 6 bases, the J end by 2 bases, with 13 bases between. CDR3 loop: CASRSLRGQETQYF. The CDR3, as DNA: TGTGCCAGCAGAAGCTTAAGAGGTCAAGAGACCCAGTACTTC.

This sequence joins TRBV7-2 and TRBJ1-4; D is undetermined. This CDR3 contains 16 residues. Germline V gives CDR1 SGHTA, CDR2 FQGNSA. V was pared by 2 bases and J by 0 bases, with 10 bases between. The CDR3 here is CASSLSGSTTNEKLFF. The CDR3 DNA reads TGTGCCAGCAGCTTAAGTGGGAGTACAACTAATGAAAAACTGTTTTTT.

V usage is TRBV28 and J usage is TRBJ1-2; no firm D call. Germline V gene lookup returns CDR1 MDHEN and CDR2 SYDVKM. V dropped 5 bases and J dropped 8 bases, with 18 bases sitting between them. The CDR3 contains 14 residues. The CDR3 sequence: CASSRPGSLGGYTF. DNA of the CDR3: TGTGCCAGCAGTCGACCGGGATCACTCGGGGGCTACACCTTC.

The rearrangement uses TRBV28 and TRBJ2-7; D possibly corresponds to TRBD2 (6 bases). The CDR3 spans 15 residues. Trimming removed 5 bases from V and 3 bases from J, with 17 bases in between. In germline, CDR1 is MDHEN, CDR2 SYDVKM. The CDR3, as DNA: TGTGCCAGCAGTCCCTCGGGACTCCTAAACTACGAGCAGTACTTC. It encodes CASSPSGLLNYEQYF. The full variable domain, with the rest looked up from reference TRBV28 and TRBJ2-7, is DVKVTQSSRYLVKRTGEKVFLECVQDMDHENMFWYRQDPGLGLRLIYFSYDVKMKEKGDIPEGYSVSREKKERFSLILESASTNQTSMYLCASSPSGLLNYEQYFGPGTRLTVT.

The chain employs TRBV10-1 and TRBJ1-2; D remains unclear. The CDR3 spans 9 residues. The germline V gene encodes CDR1 WNHNN and CDR2 SYGVQD (reference sequence). The V end was cut by 8 bases, the J end by 6 bases, with 4 bases between. CDR3 sequence: CASPDGYTF. DNA of the CDR3: TGCGCCAGCCCGGATGGCTACACCTTC.

CDR3: CASQAGTTDTQYF. CDR3 DNA: TGTGCCAGCCAAGCGGGAACGACAGATACGCAGTATTTT. The genes are TRBV5-6 and TRBJ2-3, with 7 bases fitting TRBD2. Germline V gene sequence: CDR1 SGHDT, CDR2 YYEEEE. V gave up 7 bases and J gave up 3 bases; unmatched junction bases: 5. The CDR3 is made up of 13 amino acids.

The chain combines TRBV5-4 with TRBJ2-3; TRBD2 agrees at 9 bases. V was clipped by 1 base and J by 5 bases; unmatched bases: 8. The CDR3 is 16 residues long. Per the germline V gene, CDR1 is SGHNT and CDR2 is YYREEE (reference sequence). CDR3 sequence: CASSLRVAGVKDTQYF. In DNA form, the CDR3 reads TGTGCCAGCAGCTTGCGGGTAGCGGGAGTGAAAGATACGCAGTATTTT.

The chain uses TRBV5-1 and TRBJ2-1; TRBD2 matches at 7 bases. This CDR3 spans 15 amino acids. V dropped 9 bases and J dropped 4; count of bases not matched to a gene: 13. Germline assignment: CDR1 SGHRS and CDR2 YFSETQ. CDR3 in amino acids: CATSGGDGGYNEQFF. The CDR3 nucleotides read TGCGCCACTTCCGGCGGGGACGGGGGGTACAATGAGCAGTTCTTC.

The V call is TRBV29-1, the J call TRBJ1-1; D is ambiguous. CDR1 and CDR2 from the germline V gene are SQVTM and ANQGSEA. V lost 3 bases, J lost 1 base, and 3 bases lay in between. The CDR3 runs 11 residues. In DNA form, the CDR3 reads TGCAGCGTTGAGCGGAACACTGAAGCTTTCTTT. It encodes CSVERNTEAFF. Using reference TRBV29-1 and TRBJ1-1 for the parts outside the CDR3, the full variable domain is SAVISQKPSRDICQRGTSLTIQCQVDSQVTMMFWYRQQPGQSLTLIATANQGSEATYESGFVIDKFPISRPNLTFSTLTVSNMSPEDSSIYLCSVERNTEAFFGQGTRLTVV.

The chain joins TRBV7-3 to TRBJ2-7; a weak D match, TRBD2 (5 bases). Germline CDR1 is SGHTA and CDR2 is FQGTGA. V shed 2 bases and J shed 2 bases, with 16 bases lying between them. The CDR3 is 16 amino acids. CDR3 bases: TGTGCCAGCAGCTTAGTTGGCGGCTCGGGAACCTACGAGCAGTACTTC. Amino acid sequence: CASSLVGGSGTYEQYF.

The rearrangement joins TRBV28 to TRBJ1-1; tentative D call: TRBD1 (5 bases). The CDR3 has 14 amino acids. Germline-derived CDR1 and CDR2 are MDHEN and SYDVKM. The germline V and J ends were trimmed by 3 bases and 4 bases, with 12 bases remaining between them. CDR3 sequence: CASSFGEGSTEAFF. Here the CDR3 DNA reads TGTGCCAGCAGTTTCGGGGAGGGGAGCACTGAAGCTTTCTTT.

The genes are TRBV4-2 and TRBJ1-4, with TRBD1 identical over 7 bases. The CDR3 is 14 amino acids. Germline CDR1 is LGHNA and CDR2 is YNFKEQ. Trimming at V came to 4 bases and at J to 5 bases, leaving 4 bases not matched to a gene. CDR3 amino acids: CASSPVGGNEKLFF. The DNA for the CDR3 is TGTGCCAGCAGCCCCGTAGGGGGCAATGAAAAACTGTTTTTT.

The V and J genes are TRBV4-1 and TRBJ2-4, with 8 positions matching TRBD2. The CDR3 extends over 17 amino acids. Trimming cost V 2 bases and J 0 bases; bases outside gene matches: 6. Germline-derived CDR1 and CDR2 are MGHRA and YSYEKL. As DNA, the CDR3 is TGCGCCAGCAGCCAACCCACTAGCGGTCTAGCCAAAAACATTCAGTACTTC. As protein: CASSQPTSGLAKNIQYF.

The sample holds one count of this clone. The V and J genes are TRBV27 and TRBJ1-1; D perhaps matches TRBD1 (6 bases). This CDR3 has 14 amino acids. Germline CDR1 reads MNHEY; CDR2 reads SMNVEV (reference sequence). Between the trimmed V and J ends, which lost 3 bases and 5 bases, there was a span of 13 bases. In DNA, the CDR3 is TGTGCCAGCAGTTTGGCAGGGGAAGGAACTGAAGCTTTCTTT. Amino acid sequence: CASSLAGEGTEAFF.

The rearrangement joins TRBV19 to TRBJ1-2; a weak D match, TRBD1 (6 bases). V lost 6 bases and J lost 5, with 22 bases in between. The CDR3 length is 16 residues. Germline CDR1 LNHDA, CDR2 SQIVND (reference sequence). This CDR3 reads CASSPISRQETYGYTF. CDR3 coding DNA: TGTGCCAGTAGCCCTATTAGCCGACAGGAAACATATGGCTACACCTTC.

The chain employs TRBV29-1 and TRBJ1-5; unclear D gene. This CDR3 spans 12 amino acids. V lost 4 bases and J lost 5, with 9 bases in between. The germline gives CDR1 SQVTM, CDR2 ANQGSEA. CDR3 region: CSVGARDQPQHF. In DNA form, the CDR3 reads TGCAGCGTTGGGGCCCGCGATCAGCCCCAGCATTTT. The full variable domain, with the rest looked up from reference TRBV29-1 and TRBJ1-5, is SAVISQKPSRDICQRGTSLTIQCQVDSQVTMMFWYRQQPGQSLTLIATANQGSEATYESGFVIDKFPISRPNLTFSTLTVSNMSPEDSSIYLCSVGARDQPQHFGDGTRLSIL.

This clone has just one count. The V and J genes are TRBV5-4 and TRBJ2-1; D is uncertain. CDR1 is SGHNT, CDR2 YYREEE, per germline (reference sequence). V shed 1 base and J shed 6 bases, with 5 bases lying between them. The CDR3 spans 12 residues. DNA of the CDR3: TGTGCCAGCAGCTTGCCCCTCAATGAGCAGTTCTTC. Translation: CASSLPLNEQFF.

The CDR3 spells CASSLGPQHEKLFF. CDR3 coding DNA: TGTGCCAGCAGCCTTGGGCCCCAGCATGAAAAACTGTTTTTT. The chain employs TRBV9 and TRBJ1-4; D gene unclear. V lost 4 bases and J lost 6, with 13 bases in between. The CDR3 length is 14 residues. Germline CDR1 and CDR2: SGDLS and YYNGEE.

V usage is TRBV6-6 and J usage is TRBJ1-1, with 10 bases that match TRBD1. J lost 7 bases, V lost 4 bases, and 9 bases had no gene match. The CDR3 covers 15 residues. Germline V gene lookup returns CDR1 MNHNY and CDR2 SVGAGI (reference sequence). For the CDR3, the DNA is TGTGCCAGCAGTTGGACGGGACAGGGGCTTTATGAAGCTTTCTTT. Translation: CASSWTGQGLYEAFF.

This chain joins TRBV5-1 and TRBJ2-3; 7 bases are a match to TRBD1. Germline V lookup: CDR1 SGHRS, CDR2 YFSETQ. J lost 6 bases, V lost 4 bases, and 11 bases had no gene match. The CDR3 runs 15 residues. This CDR3 is CASSEAGTASDTQYF. For the CDR3, the DNA is TGCGCCAGCAGCGAGGCCGGGACAGCAAGCGATACGCAGTATTTT. Variable domain in full (rest from reference TRBV5-1 and TRBJ2-3): KAGVTQTPRYLIKTRGQQVTLSCSPISGHRSVSWYQQTPGQGLQFLFEYFSETQRNKGNFPGRFSGRQFSNSRSEMNVSTLELGDSALYLCASSEAGTASDTQYFGPGTRLTVL.

The chain joins TRBV6-1 to TRBJ2-2; the D gene is possibly TRBD1 (6 bases). This CDR3 region has 17 residues. V was cut by 0 bases and J by 7 bases, with 18 bases left in between. Germline V gene lookup returns CDR1 MNHNS and CDR2 SASEGT. CDR3 protein: CASSEAYPFQGIGELFF. The CDR3 DNA sequence: TGTGCCAGCAGTGAAGCATATCCCTTTCAGGGGATCGGGGAGCTGTTTTTT.

V is TRBV10-3 and J is TRBJ1-1; D is uncertain. Per the germline V gene, CDR1 is ENHRY and CDR2 is SYGVKD. V shed 5 bases and J shed 5 bases, with 9 bases lying between them. CDR3 length: 12 amino acids. As DNA, the CDR3 is TGTGCCATCAGTACTAAGGAAACTGAAGCTTTCTTT. It specifies CAISTKETEAFF.

The chain joins TRBV20-1 to TRBJ2-1; D remains unclear. Germline loops: CDR1 DFQATT, CDR2 SNEGSKA (reference sequence). The CDR3 contains 11 residues. V lost 6 bases, J lost 6 bases, and 9 bases lay in between. The CDR3 here is CSAWQANEQFF. The DNA for the CDR3 is TGCAGTGCCTGGCAGGCCAATGAGCAGTTCTTC.

CDR3 sequence (DNA): TGTGCCAGCAGCCTAGGGACAGGGGTCCACGAGCAGTACTTC. Translating it yields CASSLGTGVHEQYF. The V and J genes are TRBV5-6 and TRBJ2-5; TRBD1 aligns across 10 bases. The J call may be faulty, since TRBJ2-7 better matches the DNA end. Per germline, CDR1 SGHDT and CDR2 YYEEEE. This CDR3 is 14 amino acids long.

J is TRBJ2-3 and V is TRBV19; weak D call: TRBD2 (5 bases). This CDR3 contains 13 residues. Trimming left V 3 bases short and J 2 bases short, with 6 bases between. Germline lookup yields CDR1 LNHDA and CDR2 SQIVND (reference sequence). The CDR3 coding sequence is TGTGCCAGTAGTATCGGGGTCACAGATACGCAGTATTTT. Protein product: CASSIGVTDTQYF.